This record looks at one TCR beta chain sequence and its context. The CDR3 is 14 amino acids. V gave up 1 base and J gave up 5 bases, with 10 bases separating them. Per germline, CDR1 SGHTA and CDR2 FQGNSA. Original methodology: Amplification of reference gene primers provided the estimated nucleated cell counts. Some clones are missing from TCRdb's copy, which holds only in-frame ones; the method was immunoSEQ multiplex PCR. That table supplies the V and J calls and clone size; D and trimming were determined from the DNA. The sample shows 150,000 to 200,000 clones, around 87% of them seen only once. The data derive from a study of blood T cell repertoires in COVID-19. Looking at the study overall: The United States, Italy and Spain supplied acute and convalescent COVID-19 samples. T cells, B-cell-depleted T cells, or PBMCs provided the cDNA or gDNA that served as material.

The chain carries TRBV7-2 and TRBJ2-3, with D possibly being TRBD2 (6 bases). The sequence was collected from a woman aged 80 or older in a cohort sampled during active or convalescent COVID-19. Material: peripheral blood. The CDR3 sequence is CASSLVRAGDTQYF. The CDR3 DNA reads as TGTGCCAGCAGCTTAGTTCGAGCGGGAGATACGCAGTATTTT.